This T cell receptor beta chain appears in the sequencing data of a study of blood T cells in healthy people across ages. Turning to the study itself: About one barcoded TCR beta cDNA was captured per two T cells.

CDR1 is ENHRY and CDR2 is SYGVKD in the germline V gene. The V gene end was trimmed by 4 bases and the J gene end by 5 bases; junction bases not matched to a gene: 2. The CDR3 is 12 residues long. The use of a sample-barcoded 5' primer and a J-beta primer mix characterized a second PCR of about 7 to 12 cycles. The yield of each sample was at least 2.5 million CDR3-containing paired-end reads. TCRdb used MiXCR to reprocess the 5' RACE reads, holding one entry per CDR3 protein. This table has hundreds of thousands of distinct CDR3 sequences, 30% to 45% appearing once. The receptor was isolated from a man younger than 30 in good health. This sequence joins TRBV10-3 and TRBJ2-7; TRBD1 agrees at 7 bases. Sequenced sample: blood. In DNA form, the CDR3 reads TGTGCCATCAGTGGACAGGGACACGAGCAGTACTTC. This translates into CAISGQGHEQYF.